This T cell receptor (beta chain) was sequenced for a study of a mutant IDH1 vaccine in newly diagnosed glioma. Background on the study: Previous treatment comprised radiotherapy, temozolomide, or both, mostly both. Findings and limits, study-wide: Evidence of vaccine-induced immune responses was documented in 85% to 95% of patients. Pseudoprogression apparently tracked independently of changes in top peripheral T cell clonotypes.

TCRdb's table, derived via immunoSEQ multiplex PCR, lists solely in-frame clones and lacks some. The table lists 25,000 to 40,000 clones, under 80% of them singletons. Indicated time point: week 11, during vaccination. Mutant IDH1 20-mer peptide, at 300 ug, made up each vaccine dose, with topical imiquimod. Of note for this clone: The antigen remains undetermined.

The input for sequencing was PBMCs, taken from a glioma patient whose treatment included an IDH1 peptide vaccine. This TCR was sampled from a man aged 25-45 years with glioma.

CDR3 coding DNA: TGCGCCAGCAGCTTACAAAAGAACTATGGCTACACCTTC. This translates into CASSLQKNYGYTF. The chain combines TRBV5-1 with TRBJ1-2; D is undetermined. The CDR3 runs 13 residues. Trimming removed 2 bases from V and 2 bases from J, with 7 bases in between. From germline, CDR1 is SGHRS and CDR2 YFSETQ.